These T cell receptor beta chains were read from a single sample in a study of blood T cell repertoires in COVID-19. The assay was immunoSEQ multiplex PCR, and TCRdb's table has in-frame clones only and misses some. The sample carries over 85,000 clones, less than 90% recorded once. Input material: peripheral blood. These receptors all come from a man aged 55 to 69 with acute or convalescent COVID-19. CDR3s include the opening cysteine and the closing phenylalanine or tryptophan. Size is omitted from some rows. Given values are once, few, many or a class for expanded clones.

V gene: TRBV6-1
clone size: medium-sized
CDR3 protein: CASSEVGQNGQPQHF

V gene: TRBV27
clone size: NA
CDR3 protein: CASSLSAGVVVETQYF

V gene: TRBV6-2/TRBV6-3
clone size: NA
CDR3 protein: CASSPWGKMNTEAFF

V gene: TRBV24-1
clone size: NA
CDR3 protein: CATSVGLAGVADTQYF

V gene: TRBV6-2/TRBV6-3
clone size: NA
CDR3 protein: CASSLGSASDTIYF

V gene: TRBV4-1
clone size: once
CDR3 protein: CASSPTPGQGLQPQHF

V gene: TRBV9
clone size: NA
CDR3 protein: CASGTTGVNEKLFF

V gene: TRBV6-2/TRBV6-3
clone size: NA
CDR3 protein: CASSPGQGAHGTF

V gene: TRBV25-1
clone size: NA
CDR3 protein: CASSEYGGRGYNEQFF

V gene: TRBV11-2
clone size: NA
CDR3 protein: CASSRLGQLNTGELFF

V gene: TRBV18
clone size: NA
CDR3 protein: CASSPPGKGANTGELFF

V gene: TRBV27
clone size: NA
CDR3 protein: CASSSGTSGTGATQYF

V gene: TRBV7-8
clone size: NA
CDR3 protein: CASNLPTGVGSYNEQFF

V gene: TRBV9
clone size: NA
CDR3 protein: CASSKGTAWGNYGYTF

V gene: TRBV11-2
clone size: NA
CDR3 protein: CASSLKGSGPSIGDTEAFF

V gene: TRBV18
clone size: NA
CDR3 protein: CASSPFPPSGSTDTQYF

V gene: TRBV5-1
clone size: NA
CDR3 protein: CASSLALSGVSTDTQYF

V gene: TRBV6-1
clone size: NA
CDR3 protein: CASSEAVFAGGGEQFF

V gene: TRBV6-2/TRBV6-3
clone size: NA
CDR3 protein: CASSYLSGRNSNQPQHF

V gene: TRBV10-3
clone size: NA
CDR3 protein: CAISYDRGTYNEQFF

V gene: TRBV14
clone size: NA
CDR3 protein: CASSHGQKNIQYF

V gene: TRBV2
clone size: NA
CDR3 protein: CASTVGGNQPQHF

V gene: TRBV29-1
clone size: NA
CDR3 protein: CSVLRDSGTEAFF

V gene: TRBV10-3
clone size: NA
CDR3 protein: CAISEGGQETQYF

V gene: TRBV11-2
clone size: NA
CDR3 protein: CASSLDGVSNQPQHF